A selection of T cell receptor beta chains follows, all from one sample in a study of OX40 agonist ivuxolimab in advanced cancers. The data were produced by immunoSEQ multiplex PCR, yet TCRdb's version contains in-frame clones alone and is incomplete. Of some 60,000 clones in the sample, 94% were seen once. Sequenced material: CD4+ or CD8+ T cells sorted from blood, taken in a trial of the OX40 agonist ivuxolimab. All receptors derive from an adult with an advanced solid tumor such as melanoma, head and neck, liver or kidney cancer. CDR3s include the opening cysteine and the closing phenylalanine or tryptophan. A D gene is named only where the DNA matches it firmly. A row's size may be missing; if present it is once, few, many or a size class.

>TRBJ2-1|TRBV18|-|-
TGTGCCAGCTCACCGGGGTCATCTTCCTACAATGAGCAGTTCTTC
CASSPGSSSYNEQFF
>TRBJ2-5|TRBV7-9|once|-
TGTGCCAGCAGCCCACCGACACAGGGGGGGCCTAAAGAGACCCAGTACTTC
CASSPPTQGGPKETQYF
>TRBJ2-1|TRBV28|-|-
TGTGCCAGCAGGGCCGCAGGGTCCCCCTACAATGAGCAGTTCTTC
CASRAAGSPYNEQFF
>TRBJ2-7|TRBV4-1|-|-
TGCGCCAGCAGCCCCTCGAGCAGCCCAGCCTACGAGCAGTACTTC
CASSPSSSPAYEQYF
>TRBJ1-4|TRBV9|-|-
TGTGCCAGCAGCGTAGGCGGGGGGAATAATGAAAAACTGTTTTTT
CASSVGGGNNEKLFF
>TRBJ2-7|TRBV2|-|TRBD1
TGTGCCAGCAGTCCAGACAGGGGGCCTTACGAGCAGTACTTC
CASSPDRGPYEQYF
>TRBJ2-7|TRBV19|-|TRBD2
TGTGCCAGTAGTATGCGGCGGGAGGAGTCCTACGAGCAGTACTTC
CASSMRREESYEQYF
>TRBJ2-7|TRBV9|-|TRBD1
TGTGCCAGCAGCGTAGCAGGACAGGGTTATAAGCAGTACTTC
CASSVAGQGYKQYF
>TRBJ1-1|TRBV30|once|-
TGTGCCTGGAGCGAAGGGGGCACTGAAGCTTTCTTT
CAWSEGGTEAFF
>TRBJ2-3|TRBV4-3|-|-
TGCGCCAGCAGCCAAGGGACAAGTTCAATCGGCACAGATACGCAGTATTTT
CASSQGTSSIGTDTQYF
>TRBJ2-4|TRBV19|-|TRBD2
TGTGCCAGTAGTATAGATCAGGGGACAGCGGGAGGGCCCAGAACCAAAAACATTCAGTACTTC
CASSIDQGTAGGPRTKNIQYF
>TRBJ2-4|TRBV4-3|-|TRBD1
TGCGCCAGCAGCCAAGTTTCCACCCAAGGGACAGCAAACATTCAGTACTTC
CASSQVSTQGTANIQYF
>TRBJ1-3|TRBV7-9|-|-
TGTGCCAGCAGCTTAGAATCTGGAAACACCATATATTTT
CASSLESGNTIYF
>TRBJ2-7|TRBV4-3|once|-
TGCGCCAGCAGCCAAGTCTTGGGGCCAGGCGGAGACGAGCAGTACTTC
CASSQVLGPGGDEQYF
>TRBJ2-7|TRBV6-5|-|-
TGTGCCAGCATGAGATCCTTCTACGAGCAGTACTTC
CASMRSFYEQYF
>TRBJ2-1|TRBV9|-|-
TGTGCCAGCAGTCGGGGCGGCTCCTACAATGAGCAGTTCTTC
CASSRGGSYNEQFF
>TRBJ2-3|TRBV6-6|-|TRBD1
TGTGCCAGCAAGACTGAGGGACAGGGGACAGATACGCAGTATTTT
CASKTEGQGTDTQYF
>TRBJ1-1|TRBV19|once|-
TGTGCCAGTAATATCCGGTCAGGTGAATTGAACACTGAAGCTTTCTTT
CASNIRSGELNTEAFF
>TRBJ2-1|TRBV11-3|-|TRBD2
TGTGCCAGCAGCTTATCATCCGGGACTAGCGGCTACAATGAGCAGTTCTTC
CASSLSSGTSGYNEQFF
>TRBJ2-7|TRBV6-5|-|TRBD1
TGTGCCAGCAGGAGGGGACAGGGGGTTAACTACGAGCAGTACTTC
CASRRGQGVNYEQYF
>TRBJ2-7|TRBV20-1|once|-
TGCAGTGCCCGAAGGCCCTACGAGCAGTACTTC
CSARRPYEQYF
>TRBJ2-7|TRBV19|-|-
TGTGCCAGTAGTATACGAGGGGGCGAGCAGTACTTC
CASSIRGGEQYF
>TRBJ1-6|TRBV4-1|-|-
TGCGCCAGCAGCCAAACTGCTGAACCGGGACACTATAATTCACCCCTCCACTTT
CASSQTAEPGHYNSPLHF
>TRBJ1-5|TRBV9|once|-
TGTGCCAGCAGCCAACACTTAGGGGCCAATCAGCCCCAGCATTTT
CASSQHLGANQPQHF
>TRBJ1-1|TRBV2|-|-
TGTGCCAGCAGTGAAGCAGGCTCTTCGGGCACTGAAGCTTTCTTT
CASSEAGSSGTEAFF
>TRBJ2-7|TRBV30|-|-
TGTGCCTGGAGTCGAGGGGAGAGCTCCTACGAGCAGTACTTC
CAWSRGESSYEQYF
>TRBJ2-2|TRBV19|-|-
TGTGCCAGTATGTTGTCAACCGGGGAGCTGTTTTTT
CASMLSTGELFF
>TRBJ1-5|TRBV5-5|-|-
TGTGCCAGCAGCGCGGACTATGGGGTATTGGGTCAGCCCCAGCATTTT
CASSADYGVLGQPQHF
>TRBJ1-2|TRBV2|-|-
TGTGCCAGCACCGCCGGCTACACCTTC
CASTAGYTF
>TRBJ2-7|TRBV16|once|TRBD1
TGTGCCAGCAGCCAATCGGGACAGGGCCTTCTCCCCTTCTACGAGCAGTACTTC
CASSQSGQGLLPFYEQYF
>TRBJ2-2|TRBV27|-|-
TGTGCCAGCAGTTTATTCGGAGTAGCCACCGGGGAGCTGTTTTTT
CASSLFGVATGELFF
>TRBJ2-1|TRBV7-8|-|TRBD2
TGTGCCAGCAGCTTAACTAGCGGCTACAATGAGCAGTTCTTC
CASSLTSGYNEQFF
>TRBJ2-1|TRBV5-4|-|TRBD1
TGTGCCAGCAGCCTTAGACAGGGGGCATCGGATGAGCAGTTCTTC
CASSLRQGASDEQFF
>TRBJ1-1|TRBV19|few|-
TGTGCCAGTAGTATCAACAGCGGGACTGAAGCTTTCTTT
CASSINSGTEAFF
>TRBJ1-1|TRBV4-3|-|TRBD1
TGCGCCAGCAGCCCCGGAGGAGACAGGGTCAAGACTGAAGCTTTCTTT
CASSPGGDRVKTEAFF
>TRBJ2-1|TRBV4-2|-|-
TGTGCCAGCAGCCCTCTCGGGTACGGGAAGAATGAGCAGTTCTTC
CASSPLGYGKNEQFF
>TRBJ2-7|TRBV27|-|TRBD1
TGTGCCAGCAGCCCGGTAGGGACAGGGGGGTACGAGCAGTACTTC
CASSPVGTGGYEQYF
>TRBJ2-2|TRBV10-3|-|TRBD1
TGTGCCATCGAAAGGGGGCCCGGGGAGCTGTTTTTT
CAIERGPGELFF
>TRBJ2-5|TRBV5-1|-|-
TGCGCCAGCAGCTTGGTGCAGGGTGGGGAGACCCAGTACTTC
CASSLVQGGETQYF
>TRBJ1-1|TRBV19|-|-
TGTGCCAGTAGTATAGTGACGGGCACTGAAGCTTTCTTT
CASSIVTGTEAFF
>TRBJ2-1|TRBV30|-|TRBD2
TGTGCCTGGAGCGGACTAGCGGGAGGGTCCTACAATGAGCAGTTCTTC
CAWSGLAGGSYNEQFF